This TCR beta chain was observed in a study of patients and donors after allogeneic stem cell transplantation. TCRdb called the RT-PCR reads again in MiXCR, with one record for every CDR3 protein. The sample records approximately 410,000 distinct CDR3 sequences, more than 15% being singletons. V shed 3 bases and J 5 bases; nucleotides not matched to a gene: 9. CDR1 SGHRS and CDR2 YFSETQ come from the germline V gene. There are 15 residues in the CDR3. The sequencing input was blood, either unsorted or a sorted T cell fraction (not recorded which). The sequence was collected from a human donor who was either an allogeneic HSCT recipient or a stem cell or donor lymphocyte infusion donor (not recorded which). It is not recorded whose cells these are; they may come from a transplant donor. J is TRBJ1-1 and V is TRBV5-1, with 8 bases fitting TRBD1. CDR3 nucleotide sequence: TGCGCCAGCAGCTGGAATACAGGGGGGCGGACTGAAGCTTTCTTT. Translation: CASSWNTGGRTEAFF. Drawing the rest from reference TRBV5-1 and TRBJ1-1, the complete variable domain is KAGVTQTPRYLIKTRGQQVTLSCSPISGHRSVSWYQQTPGQGLQFLFEYFSETQRNKGNFPGRFSGRQFSNSRSEMNVSTLELGDSALYLCASSWNTGGRTEAFFGQGTRLTVV.